This is a list of T cell receptor beta chains from one sample in a study of blood T cell repertoires in COVID-19. This table comes from immunoSEQ multiplex PCR, and its TCRdb copy is limited to in-frame clones, with some not included. The table records fewer than 350,000 clones, around 85% of them present only once. Sequencing used peripheral blood. These receptors were taken from a human donor in a cohort sampled during active COVID-19. Each CDR3 is given without its conserved first and last residue.

CDR3aa | j_gene | v_gene
ASSLRRGGGGNQPQH | TRBJ1-5 | TRBV6-6
ATQGTAENYGYT | TRBJ1-2 | TRBV24-1
ASSTGPGENSPLH | TRBJ1-6 | TRBV9
ASSAGEWDYGYT | TRBJ1-2 | TRBV2
ARRRTEPDTEAF | TRBJ1-1 | TRBV19
ASSIGVDTQY | TRBJ2-3 | TRBV19
ASSPLDRGFTGELF | TRBJ2-2 | TRBV18
ASSVLGQGRDTQY | TRBJ2-3 | TRBV9
ASSLTGTNEKLF | TRBJ1-4 | TRBV27
ASSIPGSGANVLT | TRBJ2-6 | TRBV19
ASSGLLGRGDNEQF | TRBJ2-1 | TRBV5-4
ASSPQGTINTEAF | TRBJ1-1 | TRBV18
ASSRSGQGVYGYT | TRBJ1-2 | TRBV7-9
ASSLRTEFTDTQY | TRBJ2-3 | TRBV28
ASSFWTGPYNEQF | TRBJ2-1 | TRBV5-6
ASAWTGGNQPQH | TRBJ1-5 | TRBV2
ASSLNRVMNTEAF | TRBJ1-1 | TRBV7-8
ASSWTANSPLH | TRBJ1-6 | TRBV6-2/TRBV6-3
ASSLTGLSEQF | TRBJ2-1 | TRBV7-6
ASSRQGDIYNEQF | TRBJ2-1 | TRBV6-5
ASSADRDGYT | TRBJ1-2 | TRBV2
ASSHGGGSYTGELF | TRBJ2-2 | TRBV5-1
ATGRRTEAF | TRBJ1-1 | TRBV19
AWSRTANTEAF | TRBJ1-1 | TRBV30
ASSFQGAEDYEQY | TRBJ2-7 | TRBV5-1
ASSPGQNEQY | TRBJ2-7 | TRBV18
ASSTPTVVNTEAF | TRBJ1-1 | TRBV5-8
ASSFSRSNEKLF | TRBJ1-4 | TRBV5-6
ASSAGTNYQPQH | TRBJ1-5 | TRBV7-9
ASSSPDRGHTQY | TRBJ2-3 | TRBV7-3
ASSVVGGGAYNEQF | TRBJ2-1 | TRBV9
ASSQTGHEQY | TRBJ2-7 | TRBV3-1/TRBV3-2
ASSQLAGDSYEQY | TRBJ2-7 | TRBV4-2
ASSPQALFSPLH | TRBJ1-6 | TRBV19
ATSDNGGTEAF | TRBJ1-1 | TRBV24-1
ASSLFEGPGGGYGYT | TRBJ1-2 | TRBV7-3
ASSLNGLNSPLH | TRBJ1-6 | TRBV5-1
ASSPEGTINYGYT | TRBJ1-2 | TRBV18
ASSEEGDRVNRYEQY | TRBJ2-7 | TRBV25-1
AGLEEYGYT | TRBJ1-2 | TRBV25-1
AITSGENNEQF | TRBJ2-1 | TRBV10-3
ATSVRENTGELF | TRBJ2-2 | TRBV24-1
ASSRVNVGYEQF | TRBJ2-1 | TRBV6-5
ATSRNRDTSEAF | TRBJ1-1 | TRBV24-1
ASSSWTSGAGDTQY | TRBJ2-3 | TRBV7-2
ASSVATSGGLETQY | TRBJ2-5 | TRBV9
ASSSQGRAGTEAF | TRBJ1-1 | TRBV9
ASSLAVVDYGYT | TRBJ1-2 | TRBV5-1
ATPLRGGVCYGNTIY | TRBJ1-3 | TRBV19
SARDRGKQF | TRBJ2-1 | TRBV20-1
ASSPREVLGYGYT | TRBJ1-2 | TRBV6-2/TRBV6-3
ASSNWGSVSYEQY | TRBJ2-7 | TRBV3-1/TRBV3-2
ATSGDRESNQPQH | TRBJ1-5 | TRBV24-1